These 5 T cell receptor beta chains came from one sample sequenced in a study of T-cell memory formation after mild COVID-19. TCRdb processed the 5' RACE reads anew with MiXCR; each CDR3 protein has one entry. The sample lists about 400,000 distinct CDR3 sequences; about 25% were seen once. Sample: PBMCs or a T cell subset sorted from them (not recorded which). Every receptor here comes from an adult woman who had mild COVID-19 (a few samples of this study predate the infection). Cell type and time point are not known.

This chain joins TRBV20-1 and TRBJ2-7; TRBD2 agrees at 15 bases. CDR1 DFQATT and CDR2 SNEGSKA come from the germline V gene (reference sequence). The CDR3 spans 18 residues. With 3 bases clipped from V and 7 bases from J, the junction kept 16 bases outside the gene matches. In nucleotides, the CDR3 is TGCAGTGCTAGTCGCGGCCTAGGACTAGCGGGAGGGCCGGGGGAGCAGTACTTC. Encoded protein: CSASRGLGLAGGPGEQYF.

J is TRBJ2-1 and V is TRBV5-1; 9 bases align to TRBD2. Unmatched junction bases numbered 8, after V lost 4 bases and J lost 0 bases. Looked up from germline, CDR1 is SGHRS and CDR2 is YFSETQ. This CDR3 region has 17 residues. CDR3 in DNA: TGCGCCAGCAGCCTGGGACTAGCTGCCAGCTCCTACAATGAGCAGTTCTTC. Translating it yields CASSLGLAASSYNEQFF.

The rearrangement joins TRBV7-8 to TRBJ2-1; D ambiguous. Trimming removed 8 bases at V and 6 bases at J, with 20 bases between. Germline-derived CDR1 and CDR2 are SGHVS and FQNEAQ. This CDR3 spans 15 amino acids. In nucleotides, the CDR3 is TGTGCCAGCGGCGAGCTGTGGTCGGGTAGCAATGAGCAGTTCTTC. This gives the protein CASGELWSGSNEQFF.

In this sample, this clonotype turned up a few times. J is TRBJ2-7 and V is TRBV12-3 or TRBV12-4; tentatively, D is TRBD1 (6 bases). The CDR3 covers 14 residues. Deletions cut 5 bases from V and 0 bases from J, with 11 bases between. CDR3 in DNA: TGTGCCAGCAGTCAAGGACAGTCCTCCTACGAGCAGTACTTC. The encoded protein is CASSQGQSSYEQYF.

This clonotype was found many times. V and J are TRBV29-1 and TRBJ2-7, with 8 bases lining up with TRBD1. Per germline, CDR1 SQVTM and CDR2 ANQGSEA. V was clipped by 7 bases and J by 3 bases; unmatched bases: 8. The CDR3 is made up of 13 amino acids. The CDR3 DNA is TGCAGCGCTTTGACAGGGGATGGCTACGAGCAGTACTTC. As protein: CSALTGDGYEQYF.